This T cell receptor (beta chain) derives from a study of T cells after yellow fever vaccination. Study-level information: It was SMART-Seq v4 Ultra Low Input that prepared the fractions with low cell numbers. Study observations and caveats: Though it reached lower strength, the secondary response hit its peak faster, day 5 versus 15.

There are 14 residues in the CDR3. The germline V and J ends were trimmed by 4 bases and 5 bases, with 14 bases remaining between them. On this clonotype itself: The antigen is not known.

In making TCR cDNA, 5'RACE template switching added a universal primer site and UMIs to it. TCRdb recomputed calls from the 5' RACE reads with MiXCR, one row per CDR3 protein. This table holds 310,000 or so distinct CDR3 sequences, around 6.8% found once. This specimen consisted of PBMCs, obtained about 49 days after the first yellow fever vaccination. The sequence was obtained from a man aged 18 to 29 who received the YFV17D yellow fever vaccine. The V gene is TRBV12-3 or TRBV12-4, the J gene TRBJ2-5, with D uncertain. CDR3 DNA sequence: TGTGCCAGCAGTTGGCGGCGCGCGCGGGAGACCCAGTACTTC. It codes for CASSWRRARETQYF.